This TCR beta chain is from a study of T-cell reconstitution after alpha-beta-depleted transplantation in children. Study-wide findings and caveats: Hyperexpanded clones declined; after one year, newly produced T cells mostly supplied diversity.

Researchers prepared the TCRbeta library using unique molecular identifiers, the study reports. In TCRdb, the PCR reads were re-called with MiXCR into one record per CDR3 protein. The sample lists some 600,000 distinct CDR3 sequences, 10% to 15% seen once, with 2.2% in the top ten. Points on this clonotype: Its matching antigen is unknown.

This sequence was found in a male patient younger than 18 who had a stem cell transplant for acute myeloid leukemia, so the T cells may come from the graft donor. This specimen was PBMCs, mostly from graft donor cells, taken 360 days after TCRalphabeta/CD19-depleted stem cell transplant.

The CDR3 DNA reads TGTGCCTGGGTGGGCGTTCGCGCGGGAGTGGATTGGTACAATGAGCAGTTCTTC. This codes for CAWVGVRAGVDWYNEQFF. The chain has TRBV30 and TRBJ2-1; 7 bases match TRBD2. Trimming removed 5 bases from V and 4 bases from J; junction bases left unmatched: 20. Germline V CDR1 and CDR2: GTSNPN, SVGIG (reference sequence). The CDR3 sequence is 18 residues long.